Listed here is a single TCR beta chain. This entry comes from a study of blood T cell repertoires in COVID-19. Method: immunoSEQ multiplex PCR; TCRdb's copy keeps in-frame clones and lacks some. The profile shows a few hundred thousand clones, approximately 80% of them singletons. This TCR was sampled from a woman aged 80 or over with acute or convalescent COVID-19. Source material: peripheral blood.

CDR3 in amino acids: CASTERRLADNEQFF. In nucleotides, the CDR3 is TGTGCCAGCACCGAAAGGAGACTAGCGGACAATGAGCAGTTCTTC. V usage is TRBV5-4 and J usage is TRBJ2-1; the match to TRBD2 covers 9 bases. The CDR3 has 15 residues. Germline V gene lookup returns CDR1 SGHNT and CDR2 YYREEE (reference sequence). V lost 6 bases to trimming and J lost 5 bases; unmatched junction nucleotides: 9.